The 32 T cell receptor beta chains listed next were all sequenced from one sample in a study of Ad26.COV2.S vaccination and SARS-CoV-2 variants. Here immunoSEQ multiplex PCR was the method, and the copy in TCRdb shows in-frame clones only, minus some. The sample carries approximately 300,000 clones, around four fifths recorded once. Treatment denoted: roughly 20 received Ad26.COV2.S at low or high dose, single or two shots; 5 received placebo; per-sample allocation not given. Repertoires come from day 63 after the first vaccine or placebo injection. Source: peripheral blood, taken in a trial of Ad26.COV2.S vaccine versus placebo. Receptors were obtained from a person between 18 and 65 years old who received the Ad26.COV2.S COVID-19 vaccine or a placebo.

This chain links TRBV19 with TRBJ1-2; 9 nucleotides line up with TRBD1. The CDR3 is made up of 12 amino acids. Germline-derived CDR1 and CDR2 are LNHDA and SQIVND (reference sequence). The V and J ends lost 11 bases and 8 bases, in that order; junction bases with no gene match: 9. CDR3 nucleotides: TGTGCCTGCTGGGACAGGGCTGGCGGCTACACCTTC. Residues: CACWDRAGGYTF.

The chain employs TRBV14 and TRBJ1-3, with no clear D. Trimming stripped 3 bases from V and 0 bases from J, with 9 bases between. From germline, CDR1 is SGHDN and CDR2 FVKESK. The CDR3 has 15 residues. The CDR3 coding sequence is TGTGCCAGCAGCCACAGGTTAATCTCTGGAAACACCATATATTTT. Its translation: CASSHRLISGNTIYF.

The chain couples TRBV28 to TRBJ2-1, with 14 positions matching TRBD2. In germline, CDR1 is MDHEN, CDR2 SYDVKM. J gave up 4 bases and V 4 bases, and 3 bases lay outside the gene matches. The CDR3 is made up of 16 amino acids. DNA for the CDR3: TGTGCCAGCAGTTCGGGACTAGCGGGGGAATACAATGAGCAGTTCTTC. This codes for CASSSGLAGEYNEQFF.

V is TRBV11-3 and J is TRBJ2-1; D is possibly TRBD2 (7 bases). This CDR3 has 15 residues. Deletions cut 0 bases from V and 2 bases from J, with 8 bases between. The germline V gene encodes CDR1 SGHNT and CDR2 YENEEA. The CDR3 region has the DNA TGTGCCAGCAGCTTAGAAGGGGGGGCCTACAATGAGCAGTTCTTC. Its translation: CASSLEGGAYNEQFF.

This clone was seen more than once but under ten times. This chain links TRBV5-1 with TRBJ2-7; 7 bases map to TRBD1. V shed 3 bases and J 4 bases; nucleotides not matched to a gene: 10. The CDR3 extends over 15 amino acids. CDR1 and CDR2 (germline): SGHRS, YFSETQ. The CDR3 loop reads CASSSQGVFGYEQYF. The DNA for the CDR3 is TGCGCCAGCAGCTCGCAGGGGGTATTTGGGTACGAGCAGTACTTC.

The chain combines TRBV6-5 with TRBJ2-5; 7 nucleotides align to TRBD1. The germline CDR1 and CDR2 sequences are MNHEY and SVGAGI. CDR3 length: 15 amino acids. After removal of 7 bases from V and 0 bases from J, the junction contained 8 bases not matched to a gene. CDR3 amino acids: CASTPGGVHQETQYF. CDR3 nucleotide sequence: TGTGCCAGCACTCCAGGGGGTGTTCACCAAGAGACCCAGTACTTC.

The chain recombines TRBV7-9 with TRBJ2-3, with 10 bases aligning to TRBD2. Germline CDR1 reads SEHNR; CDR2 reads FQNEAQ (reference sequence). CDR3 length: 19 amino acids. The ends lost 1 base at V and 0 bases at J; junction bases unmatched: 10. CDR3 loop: CASSLVTSGGVRSTDTQYF. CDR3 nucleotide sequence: TGTGCCAGCAGCTTAGTGACGAGCGGGGGGGTACGGAGCACAGATACGCAGTATTTT.

The chain's CDR3 is CASSVEGQGDTIYF. In nucleotides, the CDR3 is TGTGCCAGCAGCGTGGAGGGACAGGGAGACACCATATATTTT. This chain joins TRBV9 and TRBJ1-3, with 9 positions matching TRBD1. Germline V CDR1 and CDR2: SGDLS, YYNGEE. The J segment lost 8 bases and the V segment lost 2 bases, leaving 5 bases of the junction unmatched. The CDR3 runs 14 residues.

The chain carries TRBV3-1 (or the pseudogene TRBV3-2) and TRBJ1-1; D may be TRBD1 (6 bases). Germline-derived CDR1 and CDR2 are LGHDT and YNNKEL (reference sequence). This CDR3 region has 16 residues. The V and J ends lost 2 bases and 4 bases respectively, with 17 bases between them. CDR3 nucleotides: TGTGCCAGCAGCCAAAATGGTAAAACAGGGCTCACTGAAGCTTTCTTT. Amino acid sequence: CASSQNGKTGLTEAFF.

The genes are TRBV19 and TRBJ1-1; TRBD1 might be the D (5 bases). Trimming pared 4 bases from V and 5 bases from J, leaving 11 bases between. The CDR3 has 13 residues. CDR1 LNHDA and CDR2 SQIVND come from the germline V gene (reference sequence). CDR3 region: CASSTGGHTEAFF. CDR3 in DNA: TGTGCCAGTAGTACGGGGGGTCATACTGAAGCTTTCTTT. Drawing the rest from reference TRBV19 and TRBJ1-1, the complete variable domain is DGGITQSPKYLFRKEGQNVTLSCEQNLNHDAMYWYRQDPGQGLRLIYYSQIVNDFQKGDIAEGYSVSREKKESFPLTVTSAQKNPTAFYLCASSTGGHTEAFFGQGTRLTVV.

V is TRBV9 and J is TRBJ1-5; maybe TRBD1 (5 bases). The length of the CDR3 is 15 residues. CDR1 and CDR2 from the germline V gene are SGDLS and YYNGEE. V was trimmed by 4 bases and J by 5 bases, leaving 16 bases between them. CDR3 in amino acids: CASSPTGRYHQPQHF. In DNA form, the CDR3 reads TGTGCCAGCAGCCCCACGGGGCGCTACCATCAGCCCCAGCATTTT.

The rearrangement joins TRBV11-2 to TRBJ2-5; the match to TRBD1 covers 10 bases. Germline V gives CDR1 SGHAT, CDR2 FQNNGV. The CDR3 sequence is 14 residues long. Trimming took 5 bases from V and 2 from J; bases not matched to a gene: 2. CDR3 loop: CASSRTGGQETQYF. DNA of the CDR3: TGTGCCAGCAGCCGGACAGGGGGGCAAGAGACCCAGTACTTC.

The CDR3 DNA is TGTGCCAGCAGCCCCGGTCTGTTACAGGGAGCCAAAAACATTCAGTACTTC. As protein: CASSPGLLQGAKNIQYF. This chain uses TRBV9 with TRBJ2-4, with a tentative D call TRBD1 (6 bases). Trimming removed 4 bases from V and 0 bases from J, with 17 bases in between. Germline V lookup: CDR1 SGDLS, CDR2 YYNGEE. The CDR3 contains 17 residues.

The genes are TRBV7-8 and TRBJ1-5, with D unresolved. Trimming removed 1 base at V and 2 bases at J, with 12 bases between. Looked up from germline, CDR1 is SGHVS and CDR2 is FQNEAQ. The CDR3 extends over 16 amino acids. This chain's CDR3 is CASSLGTRSGNQPQHF. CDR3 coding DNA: TGTGCCAGCAGCTTAGGGACCCGGTCCGGCAATCAGCCCCAGCATTTT.

The CDR3 reads CASTRTQRDIRRGEQFF. Here the CDR3 DNA reads TGTGCCAGCACCAGAACCCAACGGGACATTCGGCGCGGTGAGCAGTTCTTC. The chain couples TRBV2 to TRBJ2-1, with TRBD1 as a possible D gene (6 bases). V shed 7 bases and J shed 9 bases, with 28 bases lying between them. The CDR3 is 17 amino acids. The germline gives CDR1 SNHLY, CDR2 FYNNEI.

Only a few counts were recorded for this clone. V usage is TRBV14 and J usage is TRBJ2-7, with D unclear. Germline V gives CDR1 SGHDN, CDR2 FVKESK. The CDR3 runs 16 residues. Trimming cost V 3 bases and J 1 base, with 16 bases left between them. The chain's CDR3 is CASSQRTFFTSYEQYF. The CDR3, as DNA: TGTGCCAGCAGCCAGCGAACCTTCTTTACTTCCTACGAGCAGTACTTC.

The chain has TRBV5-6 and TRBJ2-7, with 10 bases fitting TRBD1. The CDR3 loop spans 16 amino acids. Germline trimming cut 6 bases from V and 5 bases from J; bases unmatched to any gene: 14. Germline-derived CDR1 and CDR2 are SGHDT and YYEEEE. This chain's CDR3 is CASTISLGTGVHEQYF. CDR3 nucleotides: TGTGCCAGCACCATTAGCTTGGGGACAGGGGTCCACGAGCAGTACTTC.

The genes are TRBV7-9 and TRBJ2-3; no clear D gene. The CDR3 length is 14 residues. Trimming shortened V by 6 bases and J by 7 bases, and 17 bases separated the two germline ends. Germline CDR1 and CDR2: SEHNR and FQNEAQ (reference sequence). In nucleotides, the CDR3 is TGTGCCAGCAGGATGTTGAGTACCCTGTATACGCAGTATTTT. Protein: CASRMLSTLYTQYF.

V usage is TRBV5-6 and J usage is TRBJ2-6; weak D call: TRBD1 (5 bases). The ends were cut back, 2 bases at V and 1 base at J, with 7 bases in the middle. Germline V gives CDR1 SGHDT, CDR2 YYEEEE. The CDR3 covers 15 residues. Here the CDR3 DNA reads TGTGCCAGCAGCTTAGGGGTTTCTGGGGCCAACGTCCTGACTTTC. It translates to CASSLGVSGANVLTF.

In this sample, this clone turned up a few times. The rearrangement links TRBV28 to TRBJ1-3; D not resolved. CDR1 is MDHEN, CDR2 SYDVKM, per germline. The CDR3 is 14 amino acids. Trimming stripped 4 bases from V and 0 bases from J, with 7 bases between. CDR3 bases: TGTGCCAGCAGTTGGGCTCGCTCTGGAAACACCATATATTTT. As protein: CASSWARSGNTIYF.

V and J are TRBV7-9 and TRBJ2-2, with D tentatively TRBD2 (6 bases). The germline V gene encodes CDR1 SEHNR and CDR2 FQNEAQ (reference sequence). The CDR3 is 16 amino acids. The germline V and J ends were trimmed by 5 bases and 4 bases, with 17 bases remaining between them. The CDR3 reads CASSPPPAGGTGELFF. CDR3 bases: TGTGCCAGCAGCCCTCCGCCAGCGGGTGGCACCGGGGAGCTGTTTTTT.

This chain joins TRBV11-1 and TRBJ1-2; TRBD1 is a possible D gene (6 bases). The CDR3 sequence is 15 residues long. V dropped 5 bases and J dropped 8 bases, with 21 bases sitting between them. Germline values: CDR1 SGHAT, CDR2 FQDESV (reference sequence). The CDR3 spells CASSEPWWGAGGYTF. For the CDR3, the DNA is TGTGCCAGCAGCGAACCTTGGTGGGGGGCAGGGGGCTACACCTTC.

The CDR3 loop is CASSSQRGGTDTQYF. DNA of the CDR3: TGTGCCAGCAGTTCTCAGCGGGGGGGCACAGATACGCAGTATTTT. The J gene is TRBJ2-3, the V gene TRBV28; 9 bases fit TRBD2. This CDR3 spans 15 amino acids. Looked up from germline, CDR1 is MDHEN and CDR2 is SYDVKM. V gave up 4 bases and J gave up 1 base; unmatched junction bases: 3.

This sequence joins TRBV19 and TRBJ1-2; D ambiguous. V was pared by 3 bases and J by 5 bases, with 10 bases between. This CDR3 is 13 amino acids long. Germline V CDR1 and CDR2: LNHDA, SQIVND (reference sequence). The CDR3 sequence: CASSIRSMYGYTF. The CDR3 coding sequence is TGTGCCAGTAGTATTAGATCCATGTATGGCTACACCTTC.

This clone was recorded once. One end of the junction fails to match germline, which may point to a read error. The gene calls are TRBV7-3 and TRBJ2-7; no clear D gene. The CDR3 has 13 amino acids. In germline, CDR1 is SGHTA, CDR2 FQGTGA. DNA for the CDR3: TGTGCCAGCAGCATAACAGACTCCTACGAGCAGTACTTC. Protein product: CASSITDSYEQYF.

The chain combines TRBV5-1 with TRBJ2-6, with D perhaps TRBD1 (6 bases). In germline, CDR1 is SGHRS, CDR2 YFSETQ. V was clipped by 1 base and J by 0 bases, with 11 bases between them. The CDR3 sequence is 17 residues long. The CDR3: CASSLQDSPSGANVLTF. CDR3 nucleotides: TGCGCCAGCAGCTTGCAGGACAGCCCCTCTGGGGCCAACGTCCTGACTTTC.

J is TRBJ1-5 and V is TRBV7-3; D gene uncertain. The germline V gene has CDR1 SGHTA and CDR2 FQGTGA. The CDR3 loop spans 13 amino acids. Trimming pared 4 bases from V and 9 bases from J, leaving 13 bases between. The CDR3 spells CASSSPLGRPQHF. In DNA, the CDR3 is TGTGCCAGCAGCTCCCCATTAGGGCGGCCCCAGCATTTT.

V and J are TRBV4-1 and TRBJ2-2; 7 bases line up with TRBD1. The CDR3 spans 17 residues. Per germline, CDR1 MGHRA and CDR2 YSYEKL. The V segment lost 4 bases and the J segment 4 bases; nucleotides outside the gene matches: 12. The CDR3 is CASSRRMGSGGTGELFF. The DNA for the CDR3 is TGCGCCAGCAGCCGCCGGATGGGGTCAGGGGGCACCGGGGAGCTGTTTTTT.

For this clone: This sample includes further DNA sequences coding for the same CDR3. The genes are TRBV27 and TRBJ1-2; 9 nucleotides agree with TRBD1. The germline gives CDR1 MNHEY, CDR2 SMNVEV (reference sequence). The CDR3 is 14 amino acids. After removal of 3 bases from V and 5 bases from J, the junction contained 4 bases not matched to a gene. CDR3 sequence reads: CASSFSGQGYGYTF. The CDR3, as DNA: TGTGCCAGCAGTTTTTCAGGACAGGGGTATGGCTACACCTTC.

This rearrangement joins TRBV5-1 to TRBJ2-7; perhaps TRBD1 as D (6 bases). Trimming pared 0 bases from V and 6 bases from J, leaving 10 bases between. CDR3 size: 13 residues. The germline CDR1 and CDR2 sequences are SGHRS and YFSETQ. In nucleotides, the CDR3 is TGCGCCAGCAGCTTGGACAGGGCCCCCGAGCAGTACTTC. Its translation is CASSLDRAPEQYF.

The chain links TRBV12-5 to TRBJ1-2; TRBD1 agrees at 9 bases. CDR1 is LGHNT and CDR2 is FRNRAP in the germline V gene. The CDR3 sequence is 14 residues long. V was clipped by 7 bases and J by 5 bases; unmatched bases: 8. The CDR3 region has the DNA TGTGCTAGTGCTAGGGACAGGGCGGGATATGGCTACACCTTC. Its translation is CASARDRAGYGYTF.

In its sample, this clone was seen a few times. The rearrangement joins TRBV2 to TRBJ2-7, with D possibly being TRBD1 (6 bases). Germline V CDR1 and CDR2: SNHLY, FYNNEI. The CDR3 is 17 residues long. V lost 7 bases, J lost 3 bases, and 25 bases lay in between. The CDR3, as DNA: TGTGCCAGCATAATTGGGACAATAAGGTTGCACAACTACGAGCAGTACTTC. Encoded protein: CASIIGTIRLHNYEQYF.